This T cell receptor beta chain came from a study of blood T cell repertoires in COVID-19. Across the whole study: Sample material is recorded as cDNA or gDNA derived from T cells, B-cell-depleted T cells, or PBMCs.

This CDR3 region has 14 residues. Trimming shortened V by 2 bases and J by 6 bases, and 10 bases separated the two germline ends. Measured with immunoSEQ multiplex PCR; TCRdb has only the in-frame clones, and not every one. The sample shows 78,000 or so clones, around nine tenths of them seen only once. The chain links TRBV6-7 to TRBJ2-2; D not resolved. TRBV6-7 is filed as an ORF, its function uncertain. The sample consisted of peripheral blood. The sequence was collected from a man over 45 with active or convalescent COVID-19. CDR3 residues: CASSYPFSAGELFF. CDR3 DNA sequence: TGTGCCAGCAGTTACCCGTTCAGCGCCGGGGAGCTGTTTTTT.